This T cell receptor (beta chain) emerged from a study of cytotoxic CD8 clonotypes in ibrutinib-treated CLL. Points from the study as a whole: Collection times varied between progressing and sustained-remission patients.

The table came from immunoSEQ multiplex PCR; TCRdb's copy has only in-frame clones and leaves some out. The repertoire holds under 200,000 clones, with more than 65% as singletons. This clone was seen a few times. The target antigen is unknown. V was trimmed by 3 bases and J by 9 bases, leaving 9 bases between them. CDR1 LNHDA and CDR2 SQIVND come from the germline V gene (reference sequence). The CDR3 length is 12 residues. The material was PBMCs, obtained after 12 months of ibrutinib treatment. The sequence came from a human donor with chronic lymphocytic leukemia. The chain recombines TRBV19 with TRBJ1-5; D is unresolved. The CDR3, as DNA: TGTGCCAGTAGTATCCGGGCCCGGCCCCAGCATTTT. This sequence encodes CASSIRARPQHF. The complete variable domain, with remaining parts taken from reference TRBV19 and TRBJ1-5, reads DGGITQSPKYLFRKEGQNVTLSCEQNLNHDAMYWYRQDPGQGLRLIYYSQIVNDFQKGDIAEGYSVSREKKESFPLTVTSAQKNPTAFYLCASSIRARPQHFGDGTRLSIL.